Sequencing of this T cell receptor (beta chain) was carried out in a study of blood T cell repertoires in COVID-19. Study information: Spain, Italy and the United States supplied samples that represented acute and convalescent COVID-19. The cDNA or gDNA used as material had been derived from T cells, B-cell-depleted T cells, or PBMCs.

In the original analysis: By means of reference gene primer amplification, nucleated cell counts were estimated. TCRdb's table, derived via immunoSEQ multiplex PCR, lists solely in-frame clones and lacks some. Clonal size and the V and J genes are those of that table, whereas D and trimming came from the DNA. The table records approximately 350,000 clones, around 80% of them present only once. The germline V gene has CDR1 MGHRA and CDR2 YSYEKL. The CDR3 is made up of 15 amino acids. Trimming cost V 7 bases and J 2 bases, with 15 bases left between them. Sequencing was done on a sample of peripheral blood. The source is a man between 25 and 39 years old with active or convalescent COVID-19. The chain recombines TRBV4-1 with TRBJ2-1, with a possible D match to TRBD1 (7 bases). The CDR3 here is CASTAAGQPYNEQFF. CDR3 DNA: TGCGCCAGCACCGCCGCGGGACAGCCCTACAATGAGCAGTTCTTC.